Listed below are T cell receptor beta chains from one sample, sequenced in a study of CD4 and CD8 cells across lung adenocarcinoma regions. TCRdb re-called the PCR reads through MiXCR, storing one row per CDR3 protein. This table has around 19,000 distinct CDR3 sequences, roughly half appearing once. Sequenced material: CD8+ T cells from the center of a lung tumor. All receptors come from a female donor with lung adenocarcinoma. The CD4 and CD8 labels of this study may be unreliable. The CDR3 runs from the conserved cysteine through the conserved F or W. The D gene is left open where the match is weak. Rows give clone size only sometimes, using once, few, many, or a class for an expanded clone.

abundance: .; v_gene: TRBV25-1; d_gene: TRBD1; j_gene: TRBJ1-1; CDR3nt: TGTGCCAGCAGTGAATCCCTGACAGGGAGGGTCACTGAAGCTTTCTTT; CDR3aa: CASSESLTGRVTEAFF
abundance: once; v_gene: TRBV12-3/TRBV12-4; d_gene: TRBD2; j_gene: TRBJ2-3; CDR3nt: TGTGCCAGCAGGCGAAGGTGGACGGGGGGTTATCCTCTTAGCACAGATACGCAGTATTTT; CDR3aa: CASRRRWTGGYPLSTDTQYF
abundance: .; v_gene: TRBV7-7; d_gene: .; j_gene: TRBJ2-3; CDR3nt: TGTGCCAGCATGCCTTTCGGGGGGGGCACAGGGGAGCAGTATTTT; CDR3aa: CASMPFGGGTGEQYF
abundance: .; v_gene: TRBV5-1; d_gene: .; j_gene: TRBJ1-1; CDR3nt: TGCGCCAGCAGAGCGGGGATGAACACTGAAGCTTTCTTT; CDR3aa: CASRAGMNTEAFF
abundance: .; v_gene: TRBV6-1; d_gene: .; j_gene: TRBJ2-5; CDR3nt: TGTGCCAGCAGTGGAGGGACCGCATCAGTGGGGACCCAGTACTTC; CDR3aa: CASSGGTASVGTQYF
abundance: .; v_gene: TRBV27; d_gene: .; j_gene: TRBJ2-7; CDR3nt: TGTGCCAGCAGGCCGCGGGTGGGAGTCAAAGATACGCAGTACTTC; CDR3aa: CASRPRVGVKDTQYF
abundance: .; v_gene: TRBV27; d_gene: .; j_gene: TRBJ2-5; CDR3nt: TGTTGCAGGGGTTCCGCGGTCCGTGAGGAAGACATCCAGTACTTC; CDR3aa: CCRGSAVREEDIQYF
abundance: .; v_gene: TRBV10-1; d_gene: .; j_gene: TRBJ2-3; CDR3nt: TGCGCGAGCAGAGAGCGCCGTGACAAAGATACGCAGTACTTT; CDR3aa: CASRERRDKDTQYF
abundance: .; v_gene: TRBV27; d_gene: TRBD2; j_gene: TRBJ2-5; CDR3nt: TGTGGCGGGGGGTTCGGGGGCCGTCAACCAGAGACGCAGTACTTT; CDR3aa: CGGGFGGRQPETQYF
abundance: .; v_gene: TRBV6-1; d_gene: TRBD2; j_gene: TRBJ2-4; CDR3nt: TGTGGCAGCAGGGGCGGGAGGGCCAAGGGTATTCAGTACTTC; CDR3aa: CGSRGGRAKGIQYF
abundance: .; v_gene: TRBV6-5; d_gene: .; j_gene: TRBJ2-2; CDR3nt: TGTGCCAGCAGTTACCAGGGGGGAGTTTCGTCCGGGGAGCTGTTTTTT; CDR3aa: CASSYQGGVSSGELFF
abundance: .; v_gene: TRBV7-2; d_gene: TRBD2; j_gene: TRBJ2-3; CDR3nt: TGTGCCAGCAGCTCCGGAGCGGGAGGCAAAAACATGCAGTATTTC; CDR3aa: CASSSGAGGKNMQYF
abundance: .; v_gene: TRBV28; d_gene: .; j_gene: TRBJ2-2; CDR3nt: TGTGCCAGCAGGTACCTGGCGGTTGTGAGGACCGATGAGCTGTATTTT; CDR3aa: CASRYLAVVRTDELYF
abundance: .; v_gene: TRBV11-3; d_gene: TRBD1; j_gene: TRBJ2-5; CDR3nt: TGTGCCAGCAGCCAGGGACAGGAAGAGGCGCAGTACTTC; CDR3aa: CASSQGQEEAQYF
abundance: .; v_gene: TRBV27; d_gene: .; j_gene: TRBJ2-4; CDR3nt: TGTGCCACGGGGCTACGAGTCAAAGATACGCAGTACTTC; CDR3aa: CATGLRVKDTQYF
abundance: many; v_gene: TRBV25-1; d_gene: .; j_gene: TRBJ2-3; CDR3nt: TGTGCCAGCAGTGAGGGGACCCTTAGCACAGATACGCAGTATTTT; CDR3aa: CASSEGTLSTDTQYF
abundance: .; v_gene: TRBV25-1; d_gene: TRBD1; j_gene: TRBJ2-2; CDR3nt: TGTGCCAGCACCCCAGGGGGCCGAACCGGGGAGCTGTTTTTT; CDR3aa: CASTPGGRTGELFF
abundance: .; v_gene: TRBV6-5; d_gene: TRBD1; j_gene: TRBJ1-1; CDR3nt: TGTGCCAGCAGTTATGCGGGACAGGGAGGCCTTGAAGCTTTCTTT; CDR3aa: CASSYAGQGGLEAFF
abundance: few; v_gene: TRBV12-5; d_gene: .; j_gene: TRBJ2-3; CDR3nt: TGTGCTAGTGGTTCCTCTAGCGATACGCAGTATTTT; CDR3aa: CASGSSSDTQYF
abundance: .; v_gene: TRBV27; d_gene: .; j_gene: TRBJ2-5; CDR3nt: TGTGCCAGCGGGCAGGGGGGCGGAGTCCAAGAGACGCAGTACTTC; CDR3aa: CASGQGGGVQETQYF
abundance: .; v_gene: TRBV29-1; d_gene: .; j_gene: TRBJ2-3; CDR3nt: TGCAGCGCCGGGGACACATCAGATACGCAGTATTTT; CDR3aa: CSAGDTSDTQYF
abundance: .; v_gene: TRBV27; d_gene: .; j_gene: TRBJ2-1; CDR3nt: TGTGCCAGCAGACCAGCGGGTCTAGGCGGGCATGAGCAGTTCTTC; CDR3aa: CASRPAGLGGHEQFF
abundance: .; v_gene: TRBV6-1; d_gene: .; j_gene: TRBJ2-3; CDR3nt: TGTGCCAGCGGCCCCTGCCTCCAGGGTGTGAGCACAGATGCGCAGTATTTT; CDR3aa: CASGPCLQGVSTDAQYF
abundance: .; v_gene: TRBV27; d_gene: .; j_gene: TRBJ2-3; CDR3nt: TGTGCCAGGGGGCTGCGACTCACAGACACTCAGTACTTT; CDR3aa: CARGLRLTDTQYF
abundance: .; v_gene: TRBV6-1; d_gene: TRBD1; j_gene: TRBJ2-2; CDR3nt: TGTGCCAGCAGTGATGCCCTCAAAGGGGGCAGGACCGGGACGCTGTATTTT; CDR3aa: CASSDALKGGRTGTLYF
abundance: .; v_gene: TRBV27; d_gene: TRBD2; j_gene: TRBJ2-4; CDR3nt: TGTGGCAGCGGGGGCCAGGGGCAAGAGATTCAGTACTTC; CDR3aa: CGSGGQGQEIQYF
abundance: .; v_gene: TRBV19; d_gene: .; j_gene: TRBJ1-1; CDR3nt: TGTGCCAGTAGTTCAAACAGGTTCATGAACACTGAAGCTTTCTTT; CDR3aa: CASSSNRFMNTEAFF
abundance: .; v_gene: TRBV27; d_gene: TRBD2; j_gene: TRBJ2-5; CDR3nt: TGTGCCAGCAGGAATCTAGCGGGAGAAGAGACCCAGTACTTC; CDR3aa: CASRNLAGEETQYF
abundance: .; v_gene: TRBV6-1; d_gene: .; j_gene: TRBJ2-4; CDR3nt: TGTGGCAGCAGGGGGGGGTGCGCCAAAAACACGCAGTACTTC; CDR3aa: CGSRGGCAKNTQYF
abundance: few; v_gene: TRBV27; d_gene: .; j_gene: TRBJ2-4; CDR3nt: TGTGCCACGGGTCTGCGAGCCAAAAACACTCAGTACTTC; CDR3aa: CATGLRAKNTQYF
abundance: .; v_gene: TRBV9; d_gene: .; j_gene: TRBJ2-3; CDR3nt: TGTGCCAGCAGCACCTACACAGATACGCAGTATTTT; CDR3aa: CASSTYTDTQYF
abundance: .; v_gene: TRBV6-2/TRBV6-3; d_gene: TRBD2; j_gene: TRBJ2-2; CDR3nt: TGTGCCAGCAGAGAACTAGCGGGAGCTGGGGAGCTGTTTTTT; CDR3aa: CASRELAGAGELFF
abundance: .; v_gene: TRBV27; d_gene: TRBD1; j_gene: TRBJ1-2; CDR3nt: TGTGCCAGCAGCGGGACAGGGAGAAATGGCTACACCTTC; CDR3aa: CASSGTGRNGYTF
abundance: .; v_gene: TRBV12-3/TRBV12-4; d_gene: TRBD1; j_gene: TRBJ2-6; CDR3nt: TGTGCCAGCATCCTCACAGGGGATCTCGGGGCCAACGTCCTGACTTTC; CDR3aa: CASILTGDLGANVLTF
abundance: medium-sized; v_gene: TRBV6-5; d_gene: .; j_gene: TRBJ1-2; CDR3nt: TGTGCCAGCAGTTACTCACCAGGGACGGTCTATGGCTACACCTTC; CDR3aa: CASSYSPGTVYGYTF
abundance: .; v_gene: TRBV6-1; d_gene: TRBD1; j_gene: TRBJ2-2; CDR3nt: TGTGCCAGCAGGGACCCGGATATGAGCACAGGGGCGCAGTTTTTT; CDR3aa: CASRDPDMSTGAQFF
abundance: .; v_gene: TRBV11-3; d_gene: .; j_gene: TRBJ1-1; CDR3nt: TGTGCCAGCAGCTTAGATCACGCTAACACTGAAGCTTTCTTT; CDR3aa: CASSLDHANTEAFF
abundance: .; v_gene: TRBV6-1; d_gene: .; j_gene: TRBJ2-4; CDR3nt: TGTGCCAGCACAGAGGGGCTGTCGGGAAAATATATGCAGTACTTC; CDR3aa: CASTEGLSGKYMQYF
abundance: .; v_gene: TRBV7-6; d_gene: .; j_gene: TRBJ1-3; CDR3nt: TGTGCCAGCAGCCCCCTTGTTGGAAACACCATATATTTT; CDR3aa: CASSPLVGNTIYF
abundance: few; v_gene: TRBV7-2; d_gene: TRBD2; j_gene: TRBJ2-1; CDR3nt: TGTGCCAGCAGCTTATCTAGCGGGTACAATGAGCAGTTCTTC; CDR3aa: CASSLSSGYNEQFF
abundance: once; v_gene: TRBV4-1; d_gene: .; j_gene: TRBJ1-1; CDR3nt: TGCGCCAGCAGCCAAGATCTTACGTCCCCTGAAGCTTTCTTT; CDR3aa: CASSQDLTSPEAFF
abundance: .; v_gene: TRBV6-1; d_gene: .; j_gene: TRBJ2-1; CDR3nt: TGTGCCAGCAGTGAACTACGGGGGAGCTCCTACAATGAGCAGTTCTTC; CDR3aa: CASSELRGSSYNEQFF
abundance: .; v_gene: TRBV6-1; d_gene: TRBD1; j_gene: TRBJ2-5; CDR3nt: TGTGCCAGCGAGGCATCAGGGGGACGGGACACAGAGACCCAGTACTTT; CDR3aa: CASEASGGRDTETQYF
abundance: .; v_gene: TRBV6-1; d_gene: .; j_gene: TRBJ2-3; CDR3nt: TGTTCCAGGAGGCAGGGGGGGGGCGCCACAGATACGCAGTATTTT; CDR3aa: CSRRQGGGATDTQYF
abundance: .; v_gene: TRBV6-1; d_gene: TRBD1; j_gene: TRBJ2-1; CDR3nt: TGTGCCAGCAGCCCGGGGACAGGGTTGCGGGAGCAGTTCTTC; CDR3aa: CASSPGTGLREQFF
abundance: .; v_gene: TRBV6-1; d_gene: TRBD1; j_gene: TRBJ1-2; CDR3nt: TGTGCCAGCAGTGAAGTCGGTAGGGACAGCTTC; CDR3aa: CASSEVGRDSF